This T cell receptor (beta chain) was profiled in a study of cytomegalovirus exposure and HLA in healthy donors. General observations from the study: Most TCR sequences were seen very rarely across donors, but some public TCRs occurred in many. It was around 160 TCR beta chains that were listed as cytomegalovirus-associated. Clusters of TCRs from the first cohort tended to co-occur in the approximately 130 validation repertoires (as a later analysis found).

Libraries were prepared by immunoSEQ multiplex PCR; TCRdb keeps only in-frame clonotypes and omits some of them. The sample yields about 88,000 clones, 95% to 98% seen once. To note about this clone: The antigen is not known.

These donors were members of the roughly 120-subject validation cohort, a group separate from the roughly 670-subject first cohort. The CDR3 totals 14 residues. Looked up from germline, CDR1 is KGHSH and CDR2 is LQKENI. The junction had 3 bases not matched to a gene; V was cut back by 3 bases and J by 6 bases. The chain uses TRBV18 and TRBJ2-1, with TRBD2 matching over 9 bases. Sequencing was carried out using PBMCs. The sequence was collected from a man between 18 and 29 years old in good health and CMV-seronegative. For the CDR3, the DNA is TGTGCCAGCTCACCGGGACTAGCCCTCAATGAGCAGTTCTTC. Its translation: CASSPGLALNEQFF.